The 19 T cell receptor beta chains below all came from one sample that was sequenced in a study of blood T cell repertoires in COVID-19. The repertoire was sequenced with immunoSEQ multiplex PCR; TCRdb's copy has only in-frame clones and lacks some. In the table there are around 200,000 clones, around nine tenths of which are singletons. Sequenced material: peripheral blood. These receptors were collected from a man between 18 and 29 years old with active or convalescent COVID-19.

This chain joins TRBV6-1 and TRBJ1-1; 9 nucleotides align to TRBD1. This CDR3 spans 17 amino acids. Germline loops: CDR1 MNHNS, CDR2 SASEGT. V dropped 4 bases and J dropped 0; count of bases not matched to a gene: 9. Here the CDR3 reads CASSVGGQGSVNTEAFF. In DNA, the CDR3 is TGTGCCAGCAGTGTGGGAGGACAGGGGTCGGTGAACACTGAAGCTTTCTTT.

The chain uses TRBV3-1 (or the pseudogene TRBV3-2) and TRBJ2-4, with D possibly TRBD1 on 5 matching bases. The germline V gene encodes CDR1 LGHDT and CDR2 YNNKEL (reference sequence). Deletions cut 6 bases from V and 2 bases from J, with 8 bases between. This CDR3 is built from 13 residues. The CDR3 bases are TGTGCCAGCAGAAGGGGTACCAAAAACATTCAGTACTTC. Translating gives CASRRGTKNIQYF.

The genes are TRBV29-1 and TRBJ1-2; 8 bases are shared with TRBD1. Trimming took 7 bases from V and 4 from J; bases not matched to a gene: 17. CDR1 is SQVTM and CDR2 is ANQGSEA in the germline V gene. The CDR3 contains 16 residues. As DNA, the CDR3 is TGCAGCGCGGAGGACAGGGTCCAATTAACCGGCTATGGCTACACCTTC. Translated, it gives CSAEDRVQLTGYGYTF.

The genes are TRBV4-1 and TRBJ1-1; D possibly corresponds to TRBD1 (6 bases). Germline V gene data show CDR1 as MGHRA and CDR2 as YSYEKL. This CDR3 comprises 13 residues. V was trimmed by 9 bases and J by 0 bases, leaving 11 bases between them. The CDR3 bases are TGCGCCAGTGGACAGAAACTGAACACTGAAGCTTTCTTT. Its protein is CASGQKLNTEAFF.

J is TRBJ2-7 and V is TRBV2, with 7 bases matching TRBD1. The CDR3 spans 14 residues. The trim removed 4 bases at V and 5 bases at J, leaving 8 bases unmatched. Germline CDR1 SNHLY, CDR2 FYNNEI. The CDR3 is CASSVGRGSHEQYV. CDR3 nucleotide sequence: TGTGCCAGCAGTGTCGGCAGGGGGTCCCACGAGCAGTACGTC.

The table lists this clone with a count of one. This chain joins TRBV28 and TRBJ2-7; 8 positions match TRBD2. The CDR3 loop spans 14 amino acids. Germline V gives CDR1 MDHEN, CDR2 SYDVKM. Trimming removed 3 bases from V and 7 bases from J; junction bases left unmatched: 8. The CDR3, as DNA: TGTGCCAGCAGTTTCTCAGCGGGGGCGGGAGAGCAGTACGTC. Protein product: CASSFSAGAGEQYV.

The chain couples TRBV5-1 to TRBJ1-1; D ambiguous. Germline V lookup: CDR1 SGHRS, CDR2 YFSETQ. The ends were cut back, 1 base at V and 4 bases at J, with 14 bases in the middle. The CDR3 runs 15 residues. CDR3 sequence (DNA): TGCGCCAGCAGCTTGCAGCGGGAGGTGGGCACTGAAGCTTTCTTT. It encodes CASSLQREVGTEAFF.

The chain is built from TRBV19 and TRBJ2-5; possible D gene TRBD1, 6 bases. The CDR3 length is 14 residues. With 4 bases removed from V and 1 base from J, the gap between germline ends came to 10 bases. The V gene's germline CDR1 is LNHDA and CDR2 SQIVND (reference sequence). Here the CDR3 reads CASSKQGPQETQYF. DNA for the CDR3: TGTGCCAGTAGTAAACAGGGACCCCAAGAGACCCAGTACTTC.

This clone was seen only a few times. The rearrangement uses TRBV5-5 and TRBJ2-6; D might be TRBD1 (6 bases). This CDR3 spans 16 amino acids. V shed 3 bases and J shed 2 bases, with 12 bases lying between them. Germline V gene data show CDR1 as SGHKS and CDR2 as YYEKEE (reference sequence). CDR3 DNA: TGTGCCAGCAGCTCCCTTCACAGGGCTGGGGCCAACGTCCTGACTTTC. This encodes CASSSLHRAGANVLTF.

The V call is TRBV2, the J call TRBJ1-1; D not certain. Trimming pared 6 bases from V and 3 bases from J, leaving 8 bases between. The CDR3 has 12 residues. Germline V gives CDR1 SNHLY, CDR2 FYNNEI. The CDR3 loop is CASREYDTEAFF. CDR3 DNA: TGTGCCAGCAGGGAGTATGACACTGAAGCTTTCTTT.

The chain employs TRBV5-4 and TRBJ2-1, with TRBD2 matching over 9 bases. Per germline, CDR1 SGHNT and CDR2 YYREEE (reference sequence). The CDR3 spans 12 residues. The V and J ends lost 1 base and 15 bases, in that order; junction bases with no gene match: 5. The CDR3 here is CASSLLAGSTFF. CDR3 in DNA: TGTGCCAGCAGCTTGCTAGCGGGGTCTACGTTCTTC.

The chain uses TRBV19 and TRBJ1-1, with D tentatively TRBD1 (6 bases). Looked up from germline, CDR1 is LNHDA and CDR2 is SQIVND (reference sequence). CDR3 size: 15 residues. V was shortened by 2 bases and J by 6 bases, with 16 bases between the two germline ends. The CDR3 sequence is CASSITGSKVAEAFF. In DNA form, the CDR3 reads TGTGCCAGTAGTATAACAGGGTCAAAGGTCGCTGAAGCTTTCTTT.

This chain links TRBV11-1 with TRBJ2-1; 8 positions agree with TRBD2. CDR1 is SGHAT, CDR2 FQDESV, per germline (reference sequence). J lost 9 bases, V lost 1 base, and 5 bases had no gene match. The CDR3 is 14 residues long. The CDR3 sequence is CASSLEGAGGEQFF. The CDR3 DNA is TGTGCCAGCAGCTTAGAAGGGGCGGGAGGTGAGCAGTTCTTC.

The chain has TRBV11-2 and TRBJ1-2, with D unclear. CDR1 is SGHAT, CDR2 FQNNGV, per germline. This CDR3 is 18 amino acids long. With 2 bases removed from V and 5 bases from J, the gap between germline ends came to 24 bases. CDR3 loop: CASSLSPAGVEARYGYTF. The CDR3 DNA is TGTGCCAGCAGCTTATCCCCCGCGGGTGTGGAGGCGAGGTATGGCTACACCTTC.

The genes are TRBV9 and TRBJ2-1; TRBD2 aligns across 9 bases. This CDR3 has 15 amino acids. Germline values: CDR1 SGDLS, CDR2 YYNGEE. Trimming removed 4 bases from V and 4 bases from J; junction bases left unmatched: 6. The CDR3 coding sequence is TGTGCCAGCAGCACGCGGGGGGGCCTATACAATGAGCAGTTCTTC. This sequence encodes CASSTRGGLYNEQFF.

This clone was detected only once. For the CDR3, the DNA is TGTGCCAGCAGTGAATGGACAGGGATGAACACTGAAGCTTTCTTT. Protein product: CASSEWTGMNTEAFF. This chain uses TRBV2 with TRBJ1-1, with TRBD1 matching over 8 bases. The CDR3 has 15 amino acids. Looked up from germline, CDR1 is SNHLY and CDR2 is FYNNEI. Germline trimming cut 2 bases from V and 0 bases from J; bases unmatched to any gene: 2.

The chain combines TRBV7-2 with TRBJ1-1, with 7 bases lining up with TRBD1. The CDR3 sequence is 14 residues long. The V segment lost 8 bases and the J segment 5 bases; nucleotides outside the gene matches: 11. Germline assignment: CDR1 SGHTA and CDR2 FQGNSA. CDR3: CASLLVGGQTEAFF. CDR3 coding DNA: TGTGCCAGCTTGCTAGTGGGGGGACAGACTGAAGCTTTCTTT.

The CDR3 nucleotides read TGCGCCAGCAGCCAAGAGCGGACAGGGAGCTCCTATAATTCACCCCTCCACTTT. It yields the protein CASSQERTGSSYNSPLHF. The chain employs TRBV4-3 and TRBJ1-6, with 8 bases that match TRBD1. Germline assignment: CDR1 LGHNA and CDR2 YSLEER. The CDR3 contains 18 residues. After removal of 0 bases from V and 0 bases from J, the junction contained 4 bases not matched to a gene.

The CDR3, as DNA: TGCGCCAGCAGCTTGGCCACAGGGTGGAATTCACCCCTCCACTTT. It translates to CASSLATGWNSPLHF. This chain joins TRBV5-1 and TRBJ1-6; maybe TRBD1 (6 bases). V lost 0 bases and J lost 7, with 11 bases in between. The CDR3 extends over 15 amino acids. From germline, CDR1 is SGHRS and CDR2 YFSETQ.